Listed below are T cell receptor beta chains from one sample, sequenced in a study of beta chain features in type 1 diabetes. Profiling relied on immunoSEQ multiplex PCR, and the TCRdb table lists in-frame clones only, not all of them. The sample yields just over 150,000 clones, 8.5% to 14% seen once. Sequencing was carried out using central memory CD4+ T cells from blood. The receptors shown here come from a man between 18 and 35 years old in good health. The CDR3 runs from the conserved cysteine through the conserved F or W. The order of the fields is J gene, D gene, V gene, clone size, CDR3 DNA, CDR3 protein. The D gene is left open where the match is weak. The size entry is marked missing in some rows and otherwise reads once, few, many or a size class.

TRBJ2-3,.,TRBV11-2,.,TGTGCCAGCAGCTTACTCGCAACAGGCCGCACAGATACGCAGTATTTT,CASSLLATGRTDTQYF
TRBJ1-4,TRBD1,TRBV2,few,TGTGCCAGCAGTGCCCCCAGGGGGCACGCTAATGAAAAACTGTTTTTT,CASSAPRGHANEKLFF
TRBJ2-1,.,TRBV29-1,few,TGCAGCGTTTTTAATGCCGGGACTTCGGCTGGTGAGCAGTTCTTC,CSVFNAGTSAGEQFF
TRBJ1-4,.,TRBV30,few,TGTGCCTGGAGTTCCAGCGAAAAACTGTTTTTT,CAWSSSEKLFF
TRBJ2-7,.,TRBV5-6,few,TGTGCCAGCAGCTTGGAGGCAGGGTCCTACGAGCAGTACTTC,CASSLEAGSYEQYF
TRBJ1-4,.,TRBV25-1,few,TGTGCCAGCAGTGAATCAGGAAATGAAAAACTGTTTTTT,CASSESGNEKLFF
TRBJ1-5,TRBD1,TRBV10-3,few,TGTGCCATCAGCGGTGGACAGGCCCCGTGGGCCCAGCATTTT,CAISGGQAPWAQHF
TRBJ1-1,.,TRBV7-9,.,TGTGCCAGCAGCCCATCCCCGAGGAGTGGTGAAGCTTTCTTT,CASSPSPRSGEAFF
TRBJ1-2,.,TRBV29-1,few,TGCAGCGCCAGACAGAAAACTAACTATGGCTACACCTTC,CSARQKTNYGYTF
TRBJ2-5,.,TRBV29-1,.,TGCAGCGTTCGTTGGGGAGGGGGTAACGTCGTTGAGACCCAGTACTTC,CSVRWGGGNVVETQYF
TRBJ1-6,.,TRBV5-1,many,TGCGCCAGCAGCATGTTGTCCAGTTCACCCCTCCACTTT,CASSMLSSSPLHF
TRBJ2-1,.,TRBV5-1,.,TGCGCCAGCAGTCTCCAAGGTGGGCAGTACAATGAGCAGTTCTTC,CASSLQGGQYNEQFF
TRBJ2-3,.,TRBV10-3,.,TGTGCCATCAGTGAGTCCGATCTGGCCACAGATACGCAGTATTTT,CAISESDLATDTQYF
TRBJ1-4,.,TRBV10-3,.,TGTGCCATCAGTGAGTCGGCCCAGGGAGGTGAAAAACTGTTTTTT,CAISESAQGGEKLFF
TRBJ1-5,.,TRBV20-1,.,TGCAGTGCTGGGGGCGATCAGCCCCAGCATTTT,CSAGGDQPQHF
TRBJ2-5,TRBD2,TRBV9,.,TGTGCCAGCAGCGTAGGCTATAGCGGGAGGAACCAAGAGACCCAGTACTTC,CASSVGYSGRNQETQYF
TRBJ2-3,.,TRBV14,.,TGTGCCAGCAGCCAGGACTCTACCACAGATACGCAGTATTTT,CASSQDSTTDTQYF
TRBJ2-2,TRBD1,TRBV7-2,.,TGTGCCAGCAGCCCGGACAGGGCGAACACCGGGGAGCTGTTTTTT,CASSPDRANTGELFF
TRBJ2-7,TRBD1,TRBV2,.,TGTGCCAGCAGTGGCCCTCACAGGGGGCGCGATCACGAGCAGTACTTC,CASSGPHRGRDHEQYF
TRBJ2-7,TRBD1,TRBV30,few,TGTGCCTGGATCTCCCCCGGGACAGGGACTTACGAGCAGTACTTC,CAWISPGTGTYEQYF
TRBJ2-1,.,TRBV11-2,many,TGTGCCAGCAGCTTATTACGGGGAACTTCCTACAATGAGCAGTTCTTC,CASSLLRGTSYNEQFF
TRBJ2-5,.,TRBV11-1,few,TGTGCCAGCAGCCGCAAGGGAGAGACCCAGTACTTC,CASSRKGETQYF
TRBJ1-1,.,TRBV9,few,TGTGCCAGCAGCGTAGTGGAGGACACTGAAGCTTTCTTT,CASSVVEDTEAFF
TRBJ2-3,.,TRBV29-1,many,TGCAGCGTTGACTCTTATACGCAGTATTTT,CSVDSYTQYF
TRBJ2-7,.,TRBV6-5,.,TGTGCCAGCTCGGGGCTGCCCCTCTACGAGCAGTACTTC,CASSGLPLYEQYF
TRBJ1-1,TRBD1,TRBV14,few,TGTGCCAGCAGCCAAGGACAGGGAGGGGCTTTCTTT,CASSQGQGGAFF
TRBJ2-5,.,TRBV7-9,.,TGTGCCAGCAACTTTGGCCAAGAGACCCAGTACTTC,CASNFGQETQYF
TRBJ1-5,.,TRBV2,.,TGTGCCAGCGGCCGACAGGCGATTAGCAATCAGCCCCAGCATTTT,CASGRQAISNQPQHF
TRBJ2-5,.,TRBV2,.,TGTGCCAGCAGCAGGGGGGAGGTAGGCTCCTCGGAGACCCAGTACTTC,CASSRGEVGSSETQYF
TRBJ2-1,.,TRBV7-2,few,TGTGCCAGCAGCCTGGGTCTCGGCCAGTTCTTC,CASSLGLGQFF
TRBJ1-2,.,TRBV19,.,TGTGCCAGTAGTACAACGCAGGGTCTACTCAGTGGCTACACCTTC,CASSTTQGLLSGYTF
TRBJ2-4,.,TRBV19,many,TGTGCCAGTAGGGAGGGCCCCGCCAAAAACATTCAGTACTTC,CASREGPAKNIQYF
TRBJ2-3,.,TRBV28,.,TGTGCCAGCAGATCAACGGGGAGCACAGATACGCAGTATTTT,CASRSTGSTDTQYF
TRBJ2-5,.,TRBV18,.,TGTGCCAGCTCACCGGAAGAGACCCAGTACTTC,CASSPEETQYF
TRBJ2-5,TRBD2,TRBV30,few,TGTGCCTGGTCCCCCGGGACTAGCGGGGGGAGAGAGACCCAGTACTTC,CAWSPGTSGGRETQYF
TRBJ2-2,.,TRBV18,few,TGTGCCAGCTCACCACGAACTAGCTCCGGGGAGCTGTTTTTT,CASSPRTSSGELFF
TRBJ2-7,TRBD2,TRBV7-2,few,TGTGCCAGCAGCTCGCCACAATACAGACTAGCAGCTCGAGTTCGGGAGCAGTACTTC,CASSSPQYRLAARVREQYF
TRBJ2-1,TRBD1,TRBV18,.,TGTGCCAGCTCTCCTACCGAGGGGGCCAACAATGAGCAGTTCTTC,CASSPTEGANNEQFF